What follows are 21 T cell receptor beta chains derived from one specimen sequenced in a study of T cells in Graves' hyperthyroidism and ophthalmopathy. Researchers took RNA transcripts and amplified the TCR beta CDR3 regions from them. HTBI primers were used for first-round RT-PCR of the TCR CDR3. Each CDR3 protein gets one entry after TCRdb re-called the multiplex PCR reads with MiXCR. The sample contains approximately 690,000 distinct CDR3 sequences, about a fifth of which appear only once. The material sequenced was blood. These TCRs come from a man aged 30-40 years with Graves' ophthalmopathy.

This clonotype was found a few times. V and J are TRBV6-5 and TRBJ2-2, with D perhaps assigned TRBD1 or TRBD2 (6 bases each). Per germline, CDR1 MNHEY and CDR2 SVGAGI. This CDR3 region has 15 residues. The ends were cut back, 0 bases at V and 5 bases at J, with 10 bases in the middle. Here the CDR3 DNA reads TGTGCCAGCAGTTACTCAGGGGGGAGGACCGGGGAGCTGTTTTTT. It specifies CASSYSGGRTGELFF.

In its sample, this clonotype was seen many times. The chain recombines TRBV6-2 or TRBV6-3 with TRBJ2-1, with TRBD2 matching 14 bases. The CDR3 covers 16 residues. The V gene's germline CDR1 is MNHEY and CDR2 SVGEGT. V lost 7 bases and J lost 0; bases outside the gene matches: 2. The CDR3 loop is CASTGLAGASYNEQFF. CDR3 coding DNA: TGTGCCAGCACGGGACTAGCGGGAGCCTCCTACAATGAGCAGTTCTTC.

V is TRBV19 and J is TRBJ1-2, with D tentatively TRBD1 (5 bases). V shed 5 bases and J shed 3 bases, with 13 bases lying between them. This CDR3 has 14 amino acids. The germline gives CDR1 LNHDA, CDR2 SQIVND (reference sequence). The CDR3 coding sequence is TGTGCCAGTAGTGTGACAGAGGGATACTATGGCTACACCTTC. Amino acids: CASSVTEGYYGYTF.

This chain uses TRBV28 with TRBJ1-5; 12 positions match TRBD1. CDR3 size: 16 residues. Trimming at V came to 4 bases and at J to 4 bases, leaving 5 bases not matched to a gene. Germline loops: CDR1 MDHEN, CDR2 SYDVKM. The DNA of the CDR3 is TGTGCCAGCAGTTCGGGACAGGGGGCGTCGAATCAGCCCCAGCATTTT. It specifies CASSSGQGASNQPQHF. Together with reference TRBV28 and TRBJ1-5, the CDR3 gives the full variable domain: DVKVTQSSRYLVKRTGEKVFLECVQDMDHENMFWYRQDPGLGLRLIYFSYDVKMKEKGDIPEGYSVSREKKERFSLILESASTNQTSMYLCASSSGQGASNQPQHFGDGTRLSIL.

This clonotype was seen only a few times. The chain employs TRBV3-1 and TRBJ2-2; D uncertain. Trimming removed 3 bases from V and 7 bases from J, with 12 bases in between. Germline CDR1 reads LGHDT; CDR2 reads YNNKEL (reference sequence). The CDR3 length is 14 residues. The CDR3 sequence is CASSHGVTVGELFF. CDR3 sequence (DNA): TGTGCCAGCAGCCACGGAGTCACGGTCGGGGAGCTGTTTTTT.

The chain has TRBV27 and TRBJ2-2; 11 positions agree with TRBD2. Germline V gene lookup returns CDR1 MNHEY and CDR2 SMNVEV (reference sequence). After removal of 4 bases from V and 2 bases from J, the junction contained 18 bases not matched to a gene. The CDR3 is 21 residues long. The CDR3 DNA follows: TGTGCCAGCAGTTCCGAACCGGGACTAGCGGAGGTAGTCCTAAACACCGGGGAGCTGTTTTTT. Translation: CASSSEPGLAEVVLNTGELFF.

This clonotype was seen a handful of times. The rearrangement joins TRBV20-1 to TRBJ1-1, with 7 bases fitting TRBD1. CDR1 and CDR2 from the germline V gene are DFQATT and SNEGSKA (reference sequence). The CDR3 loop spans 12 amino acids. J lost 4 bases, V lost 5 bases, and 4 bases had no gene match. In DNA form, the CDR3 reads TGCAGTGCTCCGACAGGGAGCACTGAAGCTTTCTTT. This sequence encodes CSAPTGSTEAFF.

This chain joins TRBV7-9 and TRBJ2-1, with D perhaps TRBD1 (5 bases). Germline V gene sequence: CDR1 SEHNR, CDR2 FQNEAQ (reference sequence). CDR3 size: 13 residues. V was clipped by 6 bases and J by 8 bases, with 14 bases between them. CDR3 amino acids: CASRPDNPHEQFF. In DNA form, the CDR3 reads TGTGCCAGCAGACCGGACAACCCCCATGAGCAGTTCTTC.

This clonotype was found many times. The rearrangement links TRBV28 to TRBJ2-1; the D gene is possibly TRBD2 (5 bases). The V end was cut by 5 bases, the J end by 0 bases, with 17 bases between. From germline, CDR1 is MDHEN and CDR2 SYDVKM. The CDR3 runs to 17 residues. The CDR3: CASSPNLADSSYNEQFF. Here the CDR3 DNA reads TGTGCCAGCAGTCCCAATCTAGCAGATAGCTCCTACAATGAGCAGTTCTTC.

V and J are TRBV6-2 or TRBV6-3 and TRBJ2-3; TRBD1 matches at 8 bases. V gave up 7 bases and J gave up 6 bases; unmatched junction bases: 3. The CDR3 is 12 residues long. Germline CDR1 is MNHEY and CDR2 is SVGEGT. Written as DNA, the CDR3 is TGTGCCAGCAAACAGGGGGGTGATACGCAGTATTTT. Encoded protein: CASKQGGDTQYF.

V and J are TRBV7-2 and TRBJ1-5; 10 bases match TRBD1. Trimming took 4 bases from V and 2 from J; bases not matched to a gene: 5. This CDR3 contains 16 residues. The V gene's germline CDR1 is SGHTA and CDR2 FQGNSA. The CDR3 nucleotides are TGTGCCAGCAGCTCCACCGGGACAGGGGGCAATCAGCCCCAGCATTTT. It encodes CASSSTGTGGNQPQHF.

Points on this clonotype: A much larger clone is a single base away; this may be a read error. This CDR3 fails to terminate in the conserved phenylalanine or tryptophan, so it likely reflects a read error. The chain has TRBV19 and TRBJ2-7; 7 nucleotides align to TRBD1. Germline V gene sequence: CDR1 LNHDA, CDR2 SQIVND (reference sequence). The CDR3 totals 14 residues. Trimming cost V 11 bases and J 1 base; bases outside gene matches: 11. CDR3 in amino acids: CAWSVGDSSYEQYS. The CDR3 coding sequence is TGTGCCTGGAGTGTGGGGGACAGTTCCTACGAGCAGTACTCC.

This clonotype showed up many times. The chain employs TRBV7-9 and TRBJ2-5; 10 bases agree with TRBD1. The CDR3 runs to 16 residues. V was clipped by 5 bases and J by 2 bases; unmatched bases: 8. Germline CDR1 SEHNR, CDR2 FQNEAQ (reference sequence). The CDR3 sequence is CASSPPDRGRQETQYF. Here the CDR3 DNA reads TGTGCCAGCAGCCCCCCTGACAGGGGGCGGCAAGAGACCCAGTACTTC.

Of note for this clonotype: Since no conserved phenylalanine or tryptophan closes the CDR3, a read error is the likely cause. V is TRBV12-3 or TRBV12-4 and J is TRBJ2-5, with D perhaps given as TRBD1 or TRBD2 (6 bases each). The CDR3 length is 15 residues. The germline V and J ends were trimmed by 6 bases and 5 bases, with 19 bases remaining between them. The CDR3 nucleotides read TGTGCCAGCAGGGATCAAGGGGGGCTGGACGAGACCCAGTACCTC. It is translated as CASRDQGGLDETQYL.

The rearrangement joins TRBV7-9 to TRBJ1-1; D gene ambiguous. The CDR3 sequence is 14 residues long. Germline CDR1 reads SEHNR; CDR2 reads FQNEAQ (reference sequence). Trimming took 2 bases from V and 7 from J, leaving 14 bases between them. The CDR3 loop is CASSLSSLGGEAFF. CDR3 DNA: TGTGCCAGCAGCTTATCCTCACTTGGTGGTGAAGCTTTCTTT.

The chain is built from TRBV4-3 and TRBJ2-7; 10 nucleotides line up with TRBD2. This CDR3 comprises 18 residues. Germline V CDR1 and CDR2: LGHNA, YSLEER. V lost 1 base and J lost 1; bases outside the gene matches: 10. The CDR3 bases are TGCGCCAGCAGCCAAGGGGGGCTAGCGGGAGAAGGTTCCTACGAGCAGTACTTC. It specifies CASSQGGLAGEGSYEQYF.

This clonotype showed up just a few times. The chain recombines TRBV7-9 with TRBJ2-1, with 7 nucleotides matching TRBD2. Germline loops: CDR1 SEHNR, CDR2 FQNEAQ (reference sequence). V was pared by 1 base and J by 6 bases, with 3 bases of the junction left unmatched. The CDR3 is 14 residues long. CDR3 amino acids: CASSLGGGVNEQFF. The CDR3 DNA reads TGTGCCAGCAGCTTAGGGGGAGGGGTCAATGAGCAGTTCTTC.

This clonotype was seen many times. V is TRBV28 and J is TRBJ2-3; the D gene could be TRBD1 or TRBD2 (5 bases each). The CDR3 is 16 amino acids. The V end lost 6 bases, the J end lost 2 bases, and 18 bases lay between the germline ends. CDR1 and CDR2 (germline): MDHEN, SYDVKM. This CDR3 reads CASRRLGDQYTDTQYF. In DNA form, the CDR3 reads TGTGCCAGCAGGAGACTCGGGGACCAGTACACAGATACGCAGTATTTT.

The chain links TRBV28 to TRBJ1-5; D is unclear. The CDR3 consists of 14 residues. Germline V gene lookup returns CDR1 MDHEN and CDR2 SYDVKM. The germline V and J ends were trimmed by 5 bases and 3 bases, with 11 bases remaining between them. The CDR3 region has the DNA TGTGCCAGCAGTCTCGGTCGGAACAATCAGCCCCAGCATTTT. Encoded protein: CASSLGRNNQPQHF.

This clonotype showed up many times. The CDR3: CASSLAAGEQFF. The CDR3 nucleotides read TGTGCCAGCAGTTTAGCGGCTGGAGAGCAGTTCTTC. The chain links TRBV27 to TRBJ2-1; D is ambiguous. The CDR3 totals 12 residues. Germline lookup yields CDR1 MNHEY and CDR2 SMNVEV (reference sequence). V was pared by 2 bases and J by 10 bases, with 9 bases between.

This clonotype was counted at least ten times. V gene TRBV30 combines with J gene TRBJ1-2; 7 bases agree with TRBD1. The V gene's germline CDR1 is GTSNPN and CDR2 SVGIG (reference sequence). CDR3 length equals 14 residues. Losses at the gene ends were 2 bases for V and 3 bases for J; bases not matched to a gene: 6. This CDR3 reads CAWSRQGVYYGYTF. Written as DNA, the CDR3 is TGTGCCTGGAGTCGGCAGGGGGTTTACTATGGCTACACCTTC.